A single sample is the source of the 32 T cell receptor beta chains below, sequenced in a study of cytomegalovirus exposure and HLA in healthy donors. Primers included in the PCR were 60 Vbeta and 13 Jbeta primers. TCRdb's copy holds only in-frame clones and misses some; the assay was immunoSEQ multiplex PCR. The sample includes approximately 91,000 clones, roughly nine tenths of them seen just once. Input material: PBMCs. Source of these receptors: a man under 40 in good health and CMV-seropositive.

The CDR3 DNA reads as TGTGCCAGCAGGGGACAGGTCGCAGATACGCAGTATTTT. This encodes CASRGQVADTQYF. The chain uses TRBV28 and TRBJ2-3; 8 bases agree with TRBD1. The CDR3 contains 13 residues. Germline CDR1 MDHEN, CDR2 SYDVKM. V shed 6 bases, J shed 4 bases, and the junction held 3 bases outside the gene matches.

Only one count was recorded for this clone. The chain recombines TRBV5-1 with TRBJ2-3, with 9 nucleotides matching TRBD2. There are 19 residues in the CDR3. J was trimmed by 5 bases and V by 4 bases; bases with no gene match: 20. Per the germline V gene, CDR1 is SGHRS and CDR2 is YFSETQ. The CDR3 nucleotides read TGCGCCAGCAGCCCGATTGTATCCCCTAGCGGGAATGTCAGAGATACGCAGTATTTT. It is translated as CASSPIVSPSGNVRDTQYF.

On this clone: A junction boundary mismatches the germline segment, possibly from a read error. The rearrangement uses TRBV19 and TRBJ2-7; possible D gene TRBD1, 5 bases. The CDR3 extends over 12 amino acids. Looked up from germline, CDR1 is LNHDA and CDR2 is SQIVND (reference sequence). The CDR3 reads CARASYRNLQTF. CDR3 nucleotide sequence: TGTGCCAGGGCATCCTACAGGAACCTCCAAACCTTC.

The J gene is TRBJ2-3, the V gene TRBV27; 7 nucleotides match TRBD2. V lost 6 bases and J lost 2; bases outside the gene matches: 5. From germline, CDR1 is MNHEY and CDR2 SMNVEV (reference sequence). CDR3 length: 14 residues. DNA for the CDR3: TGTGCCAGCAGCGGGAGGCCTTTCACAGATACGCAGTATTTT. This codes for CASSGRPFTDTQYF.

This chain joins TRBV29-1 and TRBJ2-1, with 8 bases fitting TRBD2. The CDR3 has 14 amino acids. Germline CDR1 SQVTM, CDR2 ANQGSEA. V lost 1 base and J lost 4; bases outside the gene matches: 3. The CDR3 sequence is CSVEGAGGYNEQFF. The CDR3 nucleotides are TGCAGCGTTGAAGGGGCGGGAGGTTACAATGAGCAGTTCTTC.

This chain joins TRBV5-6 and TRBJ1-5, with TRBD1 identical over 9 bases. CDR1 is SGHDT and CDR2 is YYEEEE in the germline V gene. The V gene end was trimmed by 2 bases and the J gene end by 6 bases; junction bases not matched to a gene: 6. The CDR3 is made up of 15 amino acids. This chain's CDR3 is CASSFGQGLGQPQHF. CDR3 DNA: TGTGCCAGCAGCTTCGGACAGGGGCTCGGTCAGCCCCAGCATTTT.

In its sample, this clone is medium-sized. As DNA, the CDR3 is TGTGCCAGCAGTGACTCGACAGGGGGCAATGAGCAGTTCTTC. It specifies CASSDSTGGNEQFF. This chain links TRBV6-4 with TRBJ2-1; 9 bases map to TRBD1. The germline CDR1 and CDR2 sequences are MRHNA and SNTAGT. The CDR3 is 14 residues long. J gave up 6 bases and V 0 bases, and 0 bases lay outside the gene matches.

The chain is built from TRBV29-1 and TRBJ2-1, with 7 nucleotides matching TRBD2. Unmatched junction bases numbered 12, after V lost 4 bases and J lost 9 bases. Germline V CDR1 and CDR2: SQVTM, ANQGSEA. The CDR3 is 14 amino acids. The CDR3 reads CSVGGARDYGEQFF. The CDR3 bases are TGCAGCGTTGGGGGAGCCCGGGACTATGGTGAGCAGTTCTTC.

The J gene is TRBJ2-7, the V gene TRBV27; D possibly corresponds to TRBD1 (6 bases). CDR1 and CDR2 from the germline V gene are MNHEY and SMNVEV (reference sequence). The CDR3 is 17 residues long. Trimming cost V 4 bases and J 6 bases, with 25 bases left between them. The CDR3 nucleotides are TGTGCCAGCAGTTCTTTCTACAGGGAGAGACGGGCCTTCGAGCAGTACTTC. Protein sequence: CASSSFYRERRAFEQYF.

This chain joins TRBV6-6 and TRBJ1-4, with TRBD1 identical over 7 bases. This CDR3 region has 15 residues. The trim removed 6 bases at V and 7 bases at J, leaving 11 bases unmatched. Looked up from germline, CDR1 is MNHNY and CDR2 is SVGAGI (reference sequence). The CDR3 sequence: CASRGGDRDFEKLFF. The CDR3, as DNA: TGTGCCAGCAGGGGGGGAGACAGGGATTTTGAAAAACTGTTTTTT.

This clone appeared a single time. The rearrangement joins TRBV5-1 to TRBJ2-5; perhaps TRBD2 as D (6 bases). Trimming removed 0 bases at V and 4 bases at J, with 13 bases between. The CDR3 is 15 residues long. Germline loops: CDR1 SGHRS, CDR2 YFSETQ. As DNA, the CDR3 is TGCGCCAGCAGCTTGGCCCACGGGGGAGCAGAGACCCAGTACTTC. This sequence encodes CASSLAHGGAETQYF.

The V call is TRBV2, the J call TRBJ2-5; possible D gene TRBD2, 6 bases. Trimming took off 6 bases at V and 1 base at J, with 18 bases between the two ends. Germline assignment: CDR1 SNHLY and CDR2 FYNNEI. There are 16 residues in the CDR3. As DNA, the CDR3 is TGTGCCAGCAGCCTGGGACGGGGGAGGATCCAAGAGACCCAGTACTTC. Its protein is CASSLGRGRIQETQYF.

V is TRBV7-8 and J is TRBJ1-3; 9 bases are a match to TRBD1. Germline CDR1 reads SGHVS; CDR2 reads FQNEAQ. CDR3 length equals 15 residues. V lost 4 bases to trimming and J lost 4 bases; unmatched junction nucleotides: 5. CDR3 nucleotides: TGTGCCAGCAGCTCCCGGGACAGGGTCGGAAACACCATATATTTT. This gives the protein CASSSRDRVGNTIYF.

The CDR3 region has the DNA TGTGCCAGCGGCAGGGACATCAATCAGCCCCAGCATTTT. Its protein product is CASGRDINQPQHF. J is TRBJ1-5 and V is TRBV2; TRBD1 is a possible D gene (6 bases). The CDR3 length is 13 residues. CDR1 and CDR2 (germline): SNHLY, FYNNEI. Between the trimmed V and J ends, which lost 8 bases and 3 bases, there was a span of 11 bases.

This rearrangement joins TRBV9 to TRBJ2-5, with 7 nucleotides matching TRBD1. The V gene's germline CDR1 is SGDLS and CDR2 YYNGEE. V lost 3 bases, J lost 1 base, and 3 bases stayed unmatched. There are 14 residues in the CDR3. The CDR3 region is CASSAGTAQETQYF. Written as DNA, the CDR3 is TGTGCCAGCAGCGCTGGGACAGCCCAAGAGACCCAGTACTTC.

This chain links TRBV28 with TRBJ2-7, with 7 bases aligning to TRBD1. The CDR3 is 16 residues long. Germline V gene lookup returns CDR1 MDHEN and CDR2 SYDVKM. With V trimmed by 3 bases and J by 4 bases, 12 bases remained unmatched. The CDR3 DNA reads TGTGCCAGCAGTTTGGTGATGTGGACAGGTCTGTACGAGCAGTACTTC. Amino acid sequence: CASSLVMWTGLYEQYF. Complete variable domain (other parts from reference TRBV28 and TRBJ2-7): DVKVTQSSRYLVKRTGEKVFLECVQDMDHENMFWYRQDPGLGLRLIYFSYDVKMKEKGDIPEGYSVSREKKERFSLILESASTNQTSMYLCASSLVMWTGLYEQYFGPGTRLTVT.

On this clone itself: At the DNA level, this CDR3 is encoded by other sequences in the same sample as well. This chain joins TRBV5-1 and TRBJ1-2, with unresolved D. Trimming pared 0 bases from V and 5 bases from J, leaving 5 bases between. This CDR3 spans 12 amino acids. The germline gives CDR1 SGHRS, CDR2 YFSETQ. For the CDR3, the DNA is TGCGCCAGCAGCTTGGACAGTTATGGCTACACCTTC. Translation gives CASSLDSYGYTF.

As DNA, the CDR3 is TGTGCCAGCAGTTTTGGGGACAGAGACAATGAGCAGTTCTTC. It is translated as CASSFGDRDNEQFF. The chain recombines TRBV28 with TRBJ2-1, with 7 nucleotides matching TRBD1. Germline V gives CDR1 MDHEN, CDR2 SYDVKM. V trimming: 3 bases; J trimming: 5 bases; junction bases outside the gene matches: 4. The CDR3 loop spans 14 amino acids.

This clone has a handful of counts. V and J are TRBV25-1 and TRBJ2-1; D unclear. Germline V gene sequence: CDR1 MGHDK, CDR2 SYGVNS. The CDR3 contains 12 residues. V was shortened by 1 base and J by 8 bases, with 6 bases between the two germline ends. As DNA, the CDR3 is TGTGCCAGCAGTGAATGGGCCGATGAGCAGTTCTTC. It encodes CASSEWADEQFF.

V usage is TRBV30 and J usage is TRBJ1-1; unclear D gene. Germline loops: CDR1 GTSNPN, CDR2 SVGIG (reference sequence). This CDR3 is built from 11 residues. Trimming took off 2 bases at V and 5 bases at J, with 6 bases between the two ends. CDR3 coding DNA: TGTGCCTGGAGTTCCGGGACTGAAGCTTTCTTT. Protein sequence: CAWSSGTEAFF. The full variable domain, its missing parts supplied by reference TRBV30 and TRBJ1-1, is SQTIHQWPATLVQPVGSPLSLECTVEGTSNPNLYWYRQAAGRGLQLLFYSVGIGQISSEVPQNLSASRPQDRQFILSSKKLLLSDSGFYLCAWSSGTEAFFGQGTRLTVV.

Note on this clone: An end of the junction differs from the germline gene, which may be a read error. The chain recombines TRBV5-6 with TRBJ2-1, with 9 bases matching TRBD1. CDR3 length: 14 residues. CDR1 and CDR2 from the germline V gene are SGHDT and YYEEEE. CDR3 region: CASSARDREGGEIF. CDR3 bases: TGTGCCAGCAGCGCCCGGGACAGGGAAGGTGGGGAGATCTTC.

The chain is built from TRBV5-8 and TRBJ1-2; TRBD1 agrees at 11 bases. The ends lost 0 bases at V and 2 bases at J; junction bases unmatched: 3. The CDR3 is made up of 16 amino acids. CDR1 and CDR2 from the germline V gene are SGHTS and YDEGEE. The CDR3 loop is CASSLEWDRGNYGYTF. For the CDR3, the DNA is TGTGCCAGCAGCTTGGAATGGGACAGGGGGAACTATGGCTACACCTTC.

The chain is built from TRBV6-5 and TRBJ1-1; 8 nucleotides match TRBD1. Germline CDR1 MNHEY, CDR2 SVGAGI. The J segment lost 5 bases and the V segment lost 6 bases, leaving 2 bases of the junction unmatched. The CDR3 has 12 residues. The CDR3 nucleotides read TGTGCCAGCAGACAGGGGGGAACTGAAGCTTTCTTT. It encodes CASRQGGTEAFF.

This sequence joins TRBV11-3 and TRBJ2-7, with 8 positions matching TRBD2. The CDR3 sequence is 14 residues long. Per the germline V gene, CDR1 is SGHNT and CDR2 is YENEEA. The J segment lost 4 bases and the V segment lost 1 base, leaving 3 bases of the junction unmatched. CDR3 region: CASSLAASGYEQYF. For the CDR3, the DNA is TGTGCCAGCAGCTTAGCGGCTAGCGGGTACGAGCAGTACTTC.

The J gene is TRBJ2-2, the V gene TRBV7-9; TRBD2 matches 7 bases. Germline loops: CDR1 SEHNR, CDR2 FQNEAQ (reference sequence). The ends lost 5 bases at V and 4 bases at J; junction bases unmatched: 7. The CDR3 runs to 15 residues. CDR3 region: CASSLTSSGTGELFF. The DNA for the CDR3 is TGTGCCAGCAGCCTGACTAGCTCGGGCACCGGGGAGCTGTTTTTT.

This clone was observed once. Written as DNA, the CDR3 is TGCGCCAGCAGCCAAGCTCCCGGGACAGGCAACAATGAGCAGTTCTTC. Translation: CASSQAPGTGNNEQFF. V is TRBV4-1 and J is TRBJ2-1; 8 bases match TRBD1. This CDR3 has 16 residues. With 1 base clipped from V and 5 bases from J, the junction kept 7 bases outside the gene matches. The germline CDR1 and CDR2 sequences are MGHRA and YSYEKL.

The chain has TRBV6-5 and TRBJ2-7, with TRBD1 as a possible D gene (6 bases). The germline V gene encodes CDR1 MNHEY and CDR2 SVGAGI. V was pared by 0 bases and J by 0 bases, with 9 bases between. CDR3 length equals 15 residues. This chain's CDR3 is CASSYSQGLSYEQYF. CDR3 bases: TGTGCCAGCAGTTACTCACAGGGTCTCTCCTACGAGCAGTACTTC.

The rearrangement joins TRBV2 to TRBJ1-1, with D possibly TRBD1 on 6 matching bases. Germline V lookup: CDR1 SNHLY, CDR2 FYNNEI. V lost 6 bases to trimming and J lost 8 bases, with 22 bases between them. The CDR3 covers 15 residues. The CDR3: CASSVGQLVYNEAFF. The CDR3 nucleotides read TGTGCCAGCAGCGTTGGACAGCTCGTATACAACGAAGCTTTCTTT.

The V call is TRBV6-5, the J call TRBJ1-2, with 10 bases identical to TRBD1. With 5 bases clipped from V and 11 bases from J, the junction kept 8 bases outside the gene matches. Germline-derived CDR1 and CDR2 are MNHEY and SVGAGI. The CDR3 spans 13 residues. As DNA, the CDR3 is TGTGCCAGCAGTAGTCCCGGGACAGGGGAATACACCTTC. Translation gives CASSSPGTGEYTF.

This chain links TRBV5-6 with TRBJ1-1, with no clear D. V lost 4 bases and J lost 0, with 10 bases in between. The CDR3 runs to 14 residues. The germline CDR1 and CDR2 sequences are SGHDT and YYEEEE. The CDR3 DNA reads as TGTGCCAGCAGCCCCGCCGCGGTGAACACTGAAGCTTTCTTT. Protein sequence: CASSPAAVNTEAFF.

The sample holds one count of this clone. The chain combines TRBV2 with TRBJ1-2; TRBD1 agrees at 8 bases. Germline loops: CDR1 SNHLY, CDR2 FYNNEI. V lost 6 bases, J lost 4 bases, and 10 bases stayed unmatched. The CDR3 spans 15 residues. CDR3 nucleotides: TGTGCCAGCAGAGGACAGGGCTGGGTTAGCTATGGCTACACCTTC. It codes for CASRGQGWVSYGYTF.

V gene TRBV13 combines with J gene TRBJ2-7; D uncertain. Per germline, CDR1 PRHDT and CDR2 FYEKMQ (reference sequence). V lost 0 bases, J lost 11 bases, and 8 bases lay in between. This CDR3 has 11 amino acids. CDR3 DNA: TGTGCCAGCAGCTTAGGACGAGAGAAGTACTTC. Amino acid sequence: CASSLGREKYF.